This TCR beta chain was obtained from a study of T cell responses to AZD1222 COVID-19 vaccine. Regarding the study as a whole: Reportedly, nearly half of unique spike TCRs recognized epitopes outside B.1.351/B.1.1.7 mutations. Vaccine-associated CD4 TCRs ranged over spike, dominating at 160-218 and 743-854. White British people made up most donors, females outnumbered males, and clonal diversity was possibly underestimated.

Germline assignment: CDR1 SGHAT and CDR2 FQNNGV. There are 16 residues in the CDR3. The V end lost 5 bases, the J end lost 5 bases, and 21 bases lay between the germline ends. Concerning this clone: Its matching antigen is unknown.

The data were produced by immunoSEQ multiplex PCR, yet TCRdb's version contains in-frame clones alone and is incomplete. This table has roughly 180,000 clones, about nine tenths appearing once. This chain uses TRBV11-2 with TRBJ2-5, with D possibly TRBD1 on 6 matching bases. Sequencing used peripheral blood, obtained on day 0 of AZD1222 vaccination. The TCR comes from an adult in good health. The CDR3, as DNA: TGTGCCAGCAGCCCCCTCTTTACAGGGAGTAGGGAGACCCAGTACTTC. Amino acid sequence: CASSPLFTGSRETQYF.